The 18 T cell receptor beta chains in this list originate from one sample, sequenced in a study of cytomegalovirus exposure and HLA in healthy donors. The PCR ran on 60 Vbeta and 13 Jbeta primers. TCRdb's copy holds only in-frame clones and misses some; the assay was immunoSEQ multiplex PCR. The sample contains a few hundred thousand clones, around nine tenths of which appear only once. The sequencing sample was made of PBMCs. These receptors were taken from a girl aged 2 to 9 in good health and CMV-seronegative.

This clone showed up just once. CDR3 region: CASSWDRTSGRAQYF. The CDR3 DNA is TGCGCCAGCAGCTGGGACAGGACTAGCGGGAGGGCGCAGTACTTC. J is TRBJ2-5 and V is TRBV5-1; the match to TRBD2 covers 15 bases. CDR3 length: 15 residues. Germline CDR1 SGHRS, CDR2 YFSETQ. Trimming cost V 3 bases and J 11 bases; bases outside gene matches: 8.

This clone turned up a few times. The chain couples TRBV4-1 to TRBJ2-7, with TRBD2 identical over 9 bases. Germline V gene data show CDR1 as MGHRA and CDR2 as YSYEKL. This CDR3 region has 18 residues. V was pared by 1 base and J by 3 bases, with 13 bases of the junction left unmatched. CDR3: CASSQADAGGRLGYEQYF. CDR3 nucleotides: TGCGCCAGCAGCCAAGCGGACGCGGGGGGGCGATTGGGCTACGAGCAGTACTTC.

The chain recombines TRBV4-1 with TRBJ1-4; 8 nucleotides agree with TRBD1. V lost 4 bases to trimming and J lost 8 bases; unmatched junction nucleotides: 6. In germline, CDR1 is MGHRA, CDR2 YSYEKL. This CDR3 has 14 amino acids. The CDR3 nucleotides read TGCGCCAGCAGCCCGTCAGGGGGCATGGAAAAACTGTTTTTT. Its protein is CASSPSGGMEKLFF.

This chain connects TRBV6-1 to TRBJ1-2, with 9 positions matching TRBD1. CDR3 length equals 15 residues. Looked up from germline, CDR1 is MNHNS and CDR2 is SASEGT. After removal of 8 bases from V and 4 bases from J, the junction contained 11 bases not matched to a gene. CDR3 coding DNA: TGTGCCAGCCGCAGGACCGGGACAGGGAGCTATGGCTACACCTTC. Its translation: CASRRTGTGSYGYTF.

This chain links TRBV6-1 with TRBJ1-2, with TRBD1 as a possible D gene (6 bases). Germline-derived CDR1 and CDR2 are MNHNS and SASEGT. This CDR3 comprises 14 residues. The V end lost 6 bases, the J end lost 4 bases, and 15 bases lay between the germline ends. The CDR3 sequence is CASSDKGGGYGYTF. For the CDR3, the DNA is TGTGCCAGCAGCGACAAGGGAGGGGGCTATGGCTACACCTTC.

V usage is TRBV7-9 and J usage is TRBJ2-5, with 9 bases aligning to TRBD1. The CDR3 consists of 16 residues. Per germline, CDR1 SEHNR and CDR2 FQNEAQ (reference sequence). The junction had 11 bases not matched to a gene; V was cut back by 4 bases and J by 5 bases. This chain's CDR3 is CASSSYSTGGGETQYF. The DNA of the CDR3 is TGTGCCAGCAGCTCCTACTCCACAGGGGGCGGGGAGACCCAGTACTTC.

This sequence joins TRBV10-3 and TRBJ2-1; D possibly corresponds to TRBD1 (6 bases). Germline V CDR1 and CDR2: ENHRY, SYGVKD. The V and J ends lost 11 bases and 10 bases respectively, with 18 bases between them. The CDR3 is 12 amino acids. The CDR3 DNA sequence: TGTGCCTTCGAAGGGGGAGAGGGAGAGCAGTTCTTC. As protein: CAFEGGEGEQFF.

The CDR3 loop is CASSPGLAGAYEQYF. The DNA of the CDR3 is TGTGCCAGCAGCCCCGGACTAGCGGGGGCCTACGAGCAGTACTTC. The chain uses TRBV11-2 and TRBJ2-7; 13 nucleotides line up with TRBD2. The V segment lost 5 bases and the J segment 2 bases; nucleotides outside the gene matches: 3. Germline V gene lookup returns CDR1 SGHAT and CDR2 FQNNGV. There are 15 residues in the CDR3.

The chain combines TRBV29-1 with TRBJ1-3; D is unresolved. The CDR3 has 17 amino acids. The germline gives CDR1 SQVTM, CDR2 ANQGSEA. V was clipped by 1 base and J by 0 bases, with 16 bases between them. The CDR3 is CSVEVAPRRVSGNTIYF. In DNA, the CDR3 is TGCAGCGTTGAAGTGGCCCCCCGGCGGGTCTCTGGAAACACCATATATTTT.

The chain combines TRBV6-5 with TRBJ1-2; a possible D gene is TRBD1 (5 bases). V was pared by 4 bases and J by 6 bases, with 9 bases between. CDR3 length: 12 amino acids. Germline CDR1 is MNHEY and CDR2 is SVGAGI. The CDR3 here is CASSLGLDGYTF. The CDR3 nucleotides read TGTGCCAGCAGTTTGGGACTTGATGGCTACACCTTC.

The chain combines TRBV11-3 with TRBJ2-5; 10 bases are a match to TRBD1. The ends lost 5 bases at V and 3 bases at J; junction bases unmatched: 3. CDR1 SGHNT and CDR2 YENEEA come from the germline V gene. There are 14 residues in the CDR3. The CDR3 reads CASSRGTGEETQYF. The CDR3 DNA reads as TGTGCCAGCAGCCGAGGGACAGGGGAAGAGACCCAGTACTTC.

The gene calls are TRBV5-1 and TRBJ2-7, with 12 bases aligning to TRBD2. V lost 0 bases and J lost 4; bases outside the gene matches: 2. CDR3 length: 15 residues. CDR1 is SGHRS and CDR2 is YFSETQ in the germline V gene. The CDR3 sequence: CASSLAGLAGYEQYF. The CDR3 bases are TGCGCCAGCAGCTTGGCTGGACTAGCGGGATACGAGCAGTACTTC.

CDR3 DNA: TGTGCCAGCAGCGAACTGGACAGGGCCAATGAGCAGTTCTTC. Translation gives CASSELDRANEQFF. This chain links TRBV11-2 with TRBJ2-1; TRBD1 matches 8 bases. The CDR3 runs to 14 residues. The germline CDR1 and CDR2 sequences are SGHAT and FQNNGV. The trim removed 5 bases at V and 6 bases at J, leaving 6 bases unmatched.

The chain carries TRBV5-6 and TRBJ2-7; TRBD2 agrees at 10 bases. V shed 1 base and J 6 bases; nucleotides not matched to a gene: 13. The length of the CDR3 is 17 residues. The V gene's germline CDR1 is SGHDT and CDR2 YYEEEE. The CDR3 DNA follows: TGTGCCAGCAGCTTGTCGTGGGGGTTAGCGGGGGGTATCGAGCAGTACTTC. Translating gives CASSLSWGLAGGIEQYF.

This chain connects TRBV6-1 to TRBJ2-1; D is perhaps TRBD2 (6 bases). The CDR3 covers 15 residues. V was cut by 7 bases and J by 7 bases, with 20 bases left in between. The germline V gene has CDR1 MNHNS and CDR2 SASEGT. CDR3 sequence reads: CASNLLAPEGNEQFF. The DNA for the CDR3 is TGTGCCAGCAACCTGCTAGCGCCCGAGGGAAATGAGCAGTTCTTC.

CDR3 nucleotides: TGTGCCAGCAGTGCAGGGGGAACTTACAATGAGCAGTTCTTC. Translation: CASSAGGTYNEQFF. V and J are TRBV2 and TRBJ2-1; 7 bases line up with TRBD1. V was clipped by 4 bases and J by 4 bases; unmatched bases: 4. The germline gives CDR1 SNHLY, CDR2 FYNNEI. The CDR3 has 14 amino acids. Full variable domain (rest looked up from reference TRBV2 and TRBJ2-1): EPEVTQTPSHQVTQMGQEVILRCVPISNHLYFYWYRQILGQKVEFLVSFYNNEISEKSEIFDDQFSVERPDGSNFTLKIRSTKLEDSAMYFCASSAGGTYNEQFFGPGTRLTVL.

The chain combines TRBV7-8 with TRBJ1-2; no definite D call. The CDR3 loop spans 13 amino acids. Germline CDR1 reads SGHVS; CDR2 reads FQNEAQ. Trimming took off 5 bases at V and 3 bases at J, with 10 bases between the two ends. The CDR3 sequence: CASSTIVDYGYTF. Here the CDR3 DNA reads TGTGCCAGCAGCACGATTGTAGACTATGGCTACACCTTC.

DNA for the CDR3: TGTGCCAGCAGCCCGGAAGGGGTACGCACTGAAGCTTTCTTT. Translating gives CASSPEGVRTEAFF. V is TRBV7-2 and J is TRBJ1-1; the D gene is possibly TRBD1 (5 bases). With 5 bases removed from V and 4 bases from J, the gap between germline ends came to 14 bases. Germline CDR1 is SGHTA and CDR2 is FQGNSA. CDR3 length equals 14 residues.